This is a list of T cell receptor beta chains from one sample in a study of blood T cell repertoires in COVID-19. TCRdb's copy holds only in-frame clones and misses some; the assay was immunoSEQ multiplex PCR. The sample lists around 700,000 clones, 90% occurring once. The specimen sequenced was peripheral blood. The receptors here all came from a woman under 30 with acute or convalescent COVID-19. The CDR3 runs from the conserved cysteine through the conserved F or W. A D gene is named only where the DNA matches it firmly. The size entry is marked missing in some rows and otherwise reads once, few, many or a size class.

d_call j_call clone_size v_call cdr3_nt cdr3_aa
TRBD2 TRBJ2-3 NA TRBV18 TGTGCCAGCTCACCACAGGAGACTAGCGGGGGGGCAAGCACAGATACGCAGTATTTT CASSPQETSGGASTDTQYF
TRBD1 TRBJ2-7 NA TRBV13 TGTGCCAGCAGCACCCGGACAGGGGGGTACGAGCAGTACTTC CASSTRTGGYEQYF
TRBD1 TRBJ2-7 once TRBV6-2/TRBV6-3 TGTGCCAGCAGTTACGGTCGTCTGGGACAGGGGTCCTACGAGCAGTACTTC CASSYGRLGQGSYEQYF
TRBD1 TRBJ1-4 NA TRBV6-5 TGTGCCAGCACCCTCTGGGGCAGGGGGGAAAAACTGTTTTTT CASTLWGRGEKLFF
TRBD1 TRBJ1-2 NA TRBV5-4 TGTGCCAGCAGCTTAGAGACAGGGGGGGGCTATGGCTACACCTTC CASSLETGGGYGYTF
NA TRBJ1-1 NA TRBV7-7 TGTGCCAGCAGCTTAGGGAGGAACACTGAAGCTTTCTTT CASSLGRNTEAFF
TRBD1 TRBJ2-2 NA TRBV5-4 TGTGCCAGCAGCAGCCGAACAGGGGGCAACACCGGGGAGCTGTTTTTT CASSSRTGGNTGELFF
TRBD1 TRBJ1-2 NA TRBV5-6 TGTGCCAGCAGACGTCAACCCGGGACAGGCCAAGCGAAGACCTTC CASRRQPGTGQAKTF
NA TRBJ1-2 once TRBV6-5 TGTGCCAGCAGCAACAGGGCCAGGGGCTACACCTTC CASSNRARGYTF
NA TRBJ1-2 NA TRBV3-1/TRBV3-2 TGTGCCAGCAGCCAAGGGGTGGAGGGCTTTCTGGGCGACTATGGCTACACCTTC CASSQGVEGFLGDYGYTF
NA TRBJ2-5 NA TRBV5-1 TGCGCCAGCAGCTCTTCCACAGTTGGTAAAGAGACCCAGTACTTC CASSSSTVGKETQYF
NA TRBJ2-7 NA TRBV6-1 TGTGCCAGCAGTGAATGGCAGGGTAACGACGAGCAGTACTTC CASSEWQGNDEQYF
NA TRBJ2-6 NA TRBV6-2/TRBV6-3 TGTGCCAGCAGTTACGGCAGGGCGTCTGGGGCCAACGTCCTGACTTTC CASSYGRASGANVLTF
TRBD1 TRBJ1-1 NA TRBV14 TGTGCCAGCAGCCAAGGTGGCTGGCGGACAGGGAAGAACACTGAAGCTTTCTTT CASSQGGWRTGKNTEAFF
NA TRBJ2-7 NA TRBV12-3/TRBV12-4 TGTGCCAGCAGGACGACCGGGACTCGCGAGCAGTACTTC CASRTTGTREQYF
NA TRBJ2-1 NA TRBV29-1 TGCAGCGTTGGACAGGTTACCTACAATGAGCAGTTCTTC CSVGQVTYNEQFF
NA TRBJ2-7 NA TRBV7-8 TGTGCCAGCAGCAAACCCAGGGGAGTGGGCTACGAGCAGTACTTC CASSKPRGVGYEQYF
TRBD1 TRBJ1-4 NA TRBV19 TGTGCCAGTAGTCCAAGACAGGGGGGCACTAATGAAAAACTGTTTTTT CASSPRQGGTNEKLFF
TRBD2 TRBJ2-7 NA TRBV30 TGTGCCTGGAGTGTTATCGGGGGGGCCGCCTACGAGCAGTACTTC CAWSVIGGAAYEQYF
TRBD2 TRBJ2-7 NA TRBV9 TGTGCCAGCAGCGTAGGCCCTAGCGGGGGGCTCGAGCAGTACTTC CASSVGPSGGLEQYF
NA TRBJ1-6 NA TRBV5-1 TGCGCCAGCAGATATCAAGGGAGCCTTAATAATTCACCCCTCCACTTT CASRYQGSLNNSPLHF
NA TRBJ1-6 once TRBV28 TGTGCCAGCAGTACATACAATATCAGGGGTTCTATCCGAAATTCACCCCTCCACTTT CASSTYNIRGSIRNSPLHF
NA TRBJ1-1 NA TRBV24-1 TGTGCCACCAGTGATTCCGGCAGGGCGACTGAAGCTTTCTTT CATSDSGRATEAFF
NA TRBJ2-7 NA TRBV15 TGTGCCACCAGCAGGATCTCCACTCCCTACGAGCAGTACTTC CATSRISTPYEQYF
NA TRBJ1-5 NA TRBV2 TGTGCCAGCAGTATGCGCGTAAACGCCAATCAGCCCCAGCATTTT CASSMRVNANQPQHF
NA TRBJ1-5 NA TRBV10-2 TGCGCCAGCACTATGGGGGGTCAGCCCCAGCATTTT CASTMGGQPQHF
NA TRBJ2-1 NA TRBV9 TGTGCCAGCAGCTCCCCGGGACTCCAGCAGTTCTTC CASSSPGLQQFF
NA TRBJ1-1 NA TRBV2 TGTGCCAGCAAAGTTGGCAGACATACACCCAACACTGAAGCTTTCTTT CASKVGRHTPNTEAFF
NA TRBJ2-7 NA TRBV12-3/TRBV12-4 TGTGCCAGCAGCCAGGCCGGCGAGCAGTACTTC CASSQAGEQYF
TRBD2 TRBJ2-1 NA TRBV9 TGTGCCAGCACCAATAGCGGGGGGGACTACAATGAGCAGTTCTTC CASTNSGGDYNEQFF
TRBD2 TRBJ2-7 once TRBV24-1 TGTGCCACCGGGGGACTAGCGGGGGACGAGCAGTACTTC CATGGLAGDEQYF
NA TRBJ1-3 NA TRBV7-2 TGTGCCAGCAGCCCCACGGGGTCCACCTTCTCTGGAAACACCATATATTTT CASSPTGSTFSGNTIYF
NA TRBJ1-2 NA TRBV30 TGTGCCTGGAGGGGTGGGGGGACGGCAAGGCCTAACTATGGCTACACCTTC CAWRGGGTARPNYGYTF
TRBD2 TRBJ2-7 NA TRBV9 TGTGCCAGCAGCGTAGCGGGCCGGGGGGGCAGCGAGCAGTACTTC CASSVAGRGGSEQYF
NA TRBJ2-1 once TRBV7-2 TGTGCCAGCAGCTTAAGAGCCGGGGACAATGAGCAGTTCTTC CASSLRAGDNEQFF
TRBD1 TRBJ2-3 NA TRBV10-3 TGTGCCAGTGCGCCTAGACACGGGACAGGGGACAGCACAGATACGCAGTATTTT CASAPRHGTGDSTDTQYF
NA TRBJ1-2 few TRBV5-1 TGCGCCAGCAGCTTGGGACAAAACTATGGCTACACCTTC CASSLGQNYGYTF
NA TRBJ1-5 NA TRBV5-1 TGCGCCAGCAGCTTGGCAGGGGATAGCAATCAGCCCCAGCATTTT CASSLAGDSNQPQHF
NA TRBJ2-7 NA TRBV20-1 TGCAGTGCTAGTCGGTCGGGGATTTCGGGCTACGAGCAGTACTTC CSASRSGISGYEQYF
NA TRBJ2-7 NA TRBV6-2/TRBV6-3 TGTGCCAGCAGCGACGGGTCGATAAGCTCCTACGAGCAGTACTTC CASSDGSISSYEQYF
NA TRBJ2-7 NA TRBV2 TGTGCCAGCAGTGAAGCGAAGCTGGGGCGGTACGAGCAGTACTTC CASSEAKLGRYEQYF
NA TRBJ1-3 few TRBV6-5 TGTGCCAGCAGTTACTCGAGGCTTGGAAAAGGAAACACCATATATTTT CASSYSRLGKGNTIYF
TRBD2 TRBJ2-1 NA TRBV20-1 TGCAGTGGTAGTCTAGCGGGGGGTCCCCACAATGAGCAGTTCTTC CSGSLAGGPHNEQFF
NA TRBJ1-2 NA TRBV27 TGTGCCAGCAGTGTAACAGGGAACTATGGCTACACCTTC CASSVTGNYGYTF
NA TRBJ2-1 NA TRBV27 TGTGCCAGCAGTCCCCCCTCTAGAAATGAGCAGTTCTTC CASSPPSRNEQFF
TRBD1 TRBJ1-1 NA TRBV18 TGTGCCAGCTCACAGAGGGACAGGGAGAACACTGAAGCTTTCTTT CASSQRDRENTEAFF
NA TRBJ1-1 NA TRBV5-8 TGTGCCAGCAGCTTGGTAAGGCGGGCTGAAGCTTTCTTT CASSLVRRAEAFF
TRBD1 TRBJ1-5 NA TRBV19 TGTGCCAGTATAGAAACAGGGGATAATCAGCCCCAGCATTTT CASIETGDNQPQHF
TRBD1 TRBJ1-4 NA TRBV25-1 TGTGCCAGCAGTGACTCCGGGACAGTGGATGAAAAACTGTTTTTT CASSDSGTVDEKLFF
NA TRBJ1-2 NA TRBV29-1 TGCAGCGTTGGAGAGGGGCACGGGGGTGGCTACACCTTC CSVGEGHGGGYTF
NA TRBJ2-2 once TRBV6-5 TGTGCCAGCAGTTACAGCCCGGGATCGAGCACCGGGGAGCTGTTTTTT CASSYSPGSSTGELFF
TRBD1 TRBJ1-2 NA TRBV19 TGTGCCAGTAGTATAGATCTCCGGGACAGCTATGGCTACACCTTC CASSIDLRDSYGYTF
NA TRBJ1-5 NA TRBV7-9 TGTGCCAGCAGCTTAATCGGTCTCCCGCAGCCCCAGCATTTT CASSLIGLPQPQHF
TRBD2 TRBJ2-3 NA TRBV9 TGTGCCAGCAGCGTACTAGCGGGGGAAGGAGATACGCAGTATTTT CASSVLAGEGDTQYF
NA TRBJ1-1 NA TRBV6-6 TGTGCCAGCAGTTACTCGATAGTGGGAGTGGGAACTGAAGCTTTCTTT CASSYSIVGVGTEAFF
NA TRBJ1-5 NA TRBV11-2 TGTGCCAGCAGCTTAGCAGGGGGCAATCAGCCCCAGCATTTT CASSLAGGNQPQHF
NA TRBJ2-7 NA TRBV27 TGTGCCAGCAGTGAGATTCCGGGTGACAGGTTCAACTACGAGCAGTACTTC CASSEIPGDRFNYEQYF
TRBD1 TRBJ1-2 NA TRBV11-2 TGTGCCAGCAGGCGACTGGGACAGGGGGCGGCCGGCTACACCTTC CASRRLGQGAAGYTF
TRBD1 TRBJ2-1 NA TRBV25-1 TGTGCCAGCAGTGATGGGGACAGATACAATGAGCAGTTCTTC CASSDGDRYNEQFF